This T cell receptor beta chain was obtained from a study of T cell responses to AZD1222 COVID-19 vaccine. Study at large: Analysis merged second doses at about 4 or about 12 weeks. Findings and caveats of the study: Seropositive at baseline were only a handful of AZD1222 recipients.

Concerning this clone: Its antigen is unidentified.

The protocol was immunoSEQ multiplex PCR, while the TCRdb copy is restricted to in-frame clones and leaves out a portion. The sample includes some 100,000 clones, just under 90% seen only once; the top ten take about 3%. The source of this sequence is an adult in good health. The sequencing here drew on peripheral blood, taken on day 0 of AZD1222 vaccination.

The CDR3 nucleotides read TGTGCCAGCAGCACCCAGCATAATTCACCCCTCCACTTT. Its protein product is CASSTQHNSPLHF. The chain recombines TRBV9 with TRBJ1-6; D gene unclear. CDR1 is SGDLS, CDR2 YYNGEE, per germline. This CDR3 region has 13 residues. The V end was cut by 4 bases, the J end by 5 bases, with 7 bases between.